The rows below give T cell receptor beta chains drawn from one sample of a study of cytomegalovirus exposure and HLA in healthy donors. The assay was immunoSEQ multiplex PCR, and TCRdb's table has in-frame clones only and misses some. The sample has some 200,000 clones, about 89% seen once; the top ten hold 6.5% to 7.5%. The source material was PBMCs. The receptors derive from a young man in good health and CMV-seropositive. Each CDR3 is given with its conserved first and last residue. Fields, in order: clone size, V gene, J gene, D gene, CDR3 DNA, CDR3 protein. The D gene is left open where the match is weak. Size values are once, few and many counts, or a class for expanded clones, and some rows have none.

>-|TRBV5-1|TRBJ2-5|-
TGCGCCAGCAGCTTGGTCGGCGGCCAAGAGACCCAGTACTTC
CASSLVGGQETQYF
>once|TRBV29-1|TRBJ1-3|-
TGCAGCGTTGAAGAACCCCTTTGGGCAGGGAAAATCTCTGGAAACACCATATATTTT
CSVEEPLWAGKISGNTIYF
>-|TRBV11-3|TRBJ2-6|-
TGTGCCAGCAGCTTAGATTTTTGGGGTGGTGCGGGGGCCAACGTCCTGACTTTC
CASSLDFWGGAGANVLTF
>-|TRBV4-2|TRBJ1-1|TRBD1
TGTGCCAGCAGCCCGACCCTGGACAGGGGGCCGAACACTGAAGCTTTCTTT
CASSPTLDRGPNTEAFF
>-|TRBV29-1|TRBJ2-7|-
TGCAGCGTTGAGGACAGCTCCTACGAGCAGTACTTC
CSVEDSSYEQYF
>-|TRBV27|TRBJ2-3|TRBD1
TGTGCCAGCAGGAGAGGACAGGGAAACACAGATACGCAGTATTTT
CASRRGQGNTDTQYF
>once|TRBV4-2|TRBJ1-5|-
TGTGCCAGCAGCCAAGATATTGGGGGCAATCAGCCCCAGCATTTT
CASSQDIGGNQPQHF
>-|TRBV27|TRBJ2-1|-
TGTGCCAGCAGTTTTGCGCGGGGTATCTACAATGAGCAGTTCTTC
CASSFARGIYNEQFF
>-|TRBV29-1|TRBJ1-4|-
TGCAGCGTTACGACAGGACATGGGGAAAAACTGTTTTTT
CSVTTGHGEKLFF
>-|TRBV5-6|TRBJ2-3|-
TGTGCCAGCAGCTCCCCAGCGGGCCCAAGCACAGATACGCAGTATTTT
CASSSPAGPSTDTQYF
>-|TRBV25-1|TRBJ1-2|-
TGTGCCAGCAGCCAAGGTGATGGCTACACCTTC
CASSQGDGYTF
>-|TRBV7-9|TRBJ1-3|TRBD1
TGTGCCAGCAGCGCGCACAGGGGTAGTAATGGAAACACCATATATTTT
CASSAHRGSNGNTIYF
>-|TRBV5-1|TRBJ2-1|TRBD2
TGCGCCAGCAGCGTTAGCGGGAGGGCGGGCAATGAGCAGTTCTTC
CASSVSGRAGNEQFF
>-|TRBV5-1|TRBJ2-7|TRBD2
TGCGCCAGCAGCTCGGGGAGTGGCGGGGGGGCCTACGAGCAGTACTTC
CASSSGSGGGAYEQYF
>-|TRBV19|TRBJ2-3|-
TGTGCCAGTAGTCCTTCGATAGATACGCAGTATTTT
CASSPSIDTQYF
>-|TRBV7-9|TRBJ2-7|-
TGTGCCAGCAGGATGGACTTCTACGAGCAGTACTTC
CASRMDFYEQYF
>-|TRBV15|TRBJ2-4|-
TGTGCCACCAGCAGAGCGACCCGACAGGCGCTAGCCAAAAACATTCAGTACTTC
CATSRATRQALAKNIQYF
>once|TRBV6-5|TRBJ2-7|-
TGTGCCAGCAGGCTGGACTACGAGCAGTACTTC
CASRLDYEQYF
>-|TRBV18|TRBJ1-2|TRBD1
TGTGCCAGCTCACTGGACAGGGATGGCTACACCTTC
CASSLDRDGYTF
>-|TRBV6-5|TRBJ2-7|-
TGTGCCAGTACTGGGGACGACTCCTACGAGCAGTACTTC
CASTGDDSYEQYF
>-|TRBV6-5|TRBJ1-1|-
TGTGCCAGCAGTTACTCGAGGGCCGGTCACGCTTTCTTT
CASSYSRAGHAFF
>-|TRBV4-3|TRBJ2-7|TRBD1
TGCGCCAGCAGCCAAGAAGCTGACAGGGGGCTAAAAACCGAGCAGTACTTC
CASSQEADRGLKTEQYF
>-|TRBV13|TRBJ2-7|-
TGTGCCAGCAGCTTAGCTTCGGGATACGAGCAGTACTTC
CASSLASGYEQYF
>-|TRBV5-5|TRBJ2-7|TRBD1
TGTGCCAGCAGCTTGGGGACAGGGACCTTTTACGAGCAGTACTTC
CASSLGTGTFYEQYF
>-|TRBV14|TRBJ2-5|-
TGTGCCAGCAGCCAATCATACCAAGAGACCCAGTACTTC
CASSQSYQETQYF